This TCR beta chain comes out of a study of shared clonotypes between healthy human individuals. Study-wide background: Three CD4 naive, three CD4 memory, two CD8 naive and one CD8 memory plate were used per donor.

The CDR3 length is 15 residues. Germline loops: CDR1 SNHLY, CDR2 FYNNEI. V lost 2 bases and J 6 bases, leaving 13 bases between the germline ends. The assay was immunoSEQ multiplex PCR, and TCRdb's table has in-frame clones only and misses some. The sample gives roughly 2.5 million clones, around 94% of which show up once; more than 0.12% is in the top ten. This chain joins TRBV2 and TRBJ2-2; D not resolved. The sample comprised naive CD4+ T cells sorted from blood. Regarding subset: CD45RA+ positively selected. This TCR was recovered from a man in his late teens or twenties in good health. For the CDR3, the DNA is TGTGCCAGCAGTGAATCACACACTGGGGCCGGGGAGCTGTTTTTT. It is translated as CASSESHTGAGELFF.